A single sample is the source of the 32 T cell receptor beta chains below, sequenced in a study of shared clonotypes between healthy human individuals (dated by TCRdb to 2020 to 2022). The library was produced with the immunoSEQ multiplex PCR assay. TCRdb retrieved this table from immuneACCESS and kept in-frame rearrangements only. Not all clones are present; in checked studies, unresolved V genes account for under half, and no reason is known for the remainder. This sample comprises about 110,000 clones, about 71% of them detected only once. Jointly, the top ten make up almost 25% of the sample. The material sequenced was memory CD8+ T cells sorted from blood. The sample's cell subset or site label, in plain terms: CD45RO+ cells pooled with CCR7-negative TemRA cells. The source is a woman in her twenties or thirties in good health.

The rearrangement links TRBV13 to TRBJ2-5; TRBD1 aligns across 7 bases. V lost 4 bases to trimming and J lost 1 base; unmatched junction nucleotides: 6. The CDR3 sequence is 15 residues long. CDR1 PRHDT and CDR2 FYEKMQ come from the germline V gene (reference sequence). The CDR3 is CASSYERTGQETQYF. Here the CDR3 DNA reads TGTGCCAGCAGCTACGAAAGGACAGGCCAAGAGACCCAGTACTTC.

This clone came up a few times. The CDR3 reads CASSATSGGYEQYF. The DNA of the CDR3 is TGTGCCAGCAGCGCGACTAGCGGGGGCTACGAGCAGTACTTC. The chain joins TRBV7-2 to TRBJ2-7; TRBD2 aligns across 12 bases. J lost 3 bases, V lost 5 bases, and 2 bases had no gene match. The CDR3 has 14 residues. The V gene's germline CDR1 is SGHTA and CDR2 FQGNSA.

This clone was observed a few times. The chain recombines TRBV13 with TRBJ1-2; tentative D call: TRBD1 (6 bases). The germline gives CDR1 PRHDT, CDR2 FYEKMQ (reference sequence). The CDR3 is 14 residues long. The ends were cut back, 3 bases at V and 2 bases at J, with 10 bases in the middle. CDR3 DNA: TGTGCCAGCAGCTTCGGGGGCTCAAACTATGGCTACACCTTC. Amino acids: CASSFGGSNYGYTF.

This chain links TRBV29-1 with TRBJ2-7; 8 nucleotides match TRBD1. Germline V gene lookup returns CDR1 SQVTM and CDR2 ANQGSEA. The CDR3 is 14 amino acids. Trimming removed 4 bases from V and 6 bases from J; junction bases left unmatched: 11. CDR3 region: CSVAQGAWLGEQYF. The CDR3 bases are TGCAGCGTTGCCCAGGGGGCCTGGTTAGGCGAGCAGTACTTC.

The chain couples TRBV29-1 to TRBJ2-7, with 7 bases that match TRBD2. V lost 6 bases, J lost 5 bases, and 7 bases stayed unmatched. CDR3 length: 12 amino acids. Looked up from germline, CDR1 is SQVTM and CDR2 is ANQGSEA. The CDR3 nucleotides read TGCAGCGTCGGGACGGGGAGGGACGAGCAGTACTTC. Protein sequence: CSVGTGRDEQYF.

Only a few counts were recorded for this clone. V gene TRBV27 combines with J gene TRBJ2-5, with TRBD2 matching 11 bases. The J call could be wrong; TRBJ2-7 is a better fit for the DNA end. The CDR3 length is 15 residues. The germline CDR1 and CDR2 sequences are MNHEY and SMNVEV (reference sequence). The CDR3 loop is CASSLSASGRYEQYF. The CDR3 bases are TGTGCCAGCAGTTTATCTGCTAGCGGGAGGTACGAGCAGTACTTC.

The rearrangement uses TRBV28 and TRBJ2-7; TRBD2 matches at 11 bases. CDR3 size: 16 residues. Per the germline V gene, CDR1 is MDHEN and CDR2 is SYDVKM. V was pared by 5 bases and J by 4 bases, with 10 bases of the junction left unmatched. The CDR3 spells CASSPLAGGHRYEQYF. In DNA, the CDR3 is TGTGCCAGCAGTCCCTTAGCGGGAGGGCACCGTTACGAGCAGTACTTC.

This sequence joins TRBV6-7 and TRBJ2-1, with 13 bases matching TRBD2. TRBV6-7 qualifies as an ORF whose function is uncertain. This CDR3 has 17 amino acids. Trimming at V came to 6 bases and at J to 4 bases, leaving 9 bases not matched to a gene. CDR3 bases: TGTGCCAGCAGCTCGACTAGCGGGAGGCTGAGATACAATGAGCAGTTCTTC. This translates into CASSSTSGRLRYNEQFF.

The chain links TRBV21-1 to TRBJ2-7; the table gives TRBD2 as D, unverified against the DNA. TRBV21-1 is described as a pseudogene. CDR3 length equals 14 residues. The CDR3 DNA reads as TGTGCCAGCAGCCCGCGGGCCATCTCCTACGAGCAGTACTTC. Translation: CASSPRAISYEQYF.

This clone was detected many times. The chain carries TRBV25-1 and TRBJ2-1, with TRBD2 matching over 7 bases. V gave up 1 base and J gave up 5 bases; unmatched junction bases: 14. In germline, CDR1 is MGHDK, CDR2 SYGVNS. CDR3 size: 18 residues. The CDR3 protein is CASSEWAGRDELDNEQFF. The CDR3, as DNA: TGTGCCAGCAGTGAATGGGCGGGGAGGGATGAACTCGACAATGAGCAGTTCTTC.

The sample holds a few counts of this clone. This chain links TRBV29-1 with TRBJ2-5; tentatively, D is TRBD1 or TRBD2 (5 bases each). TRBJ2-7 matches the DNA end more closely, so the J call is doubtful. Germline CDR1 and CDR2: SQVTM and ANQGSEA. This CDR3 has 15 residues. CDR3 region: CSVEDGGRASNEQYF. DNA of the CDR3: TGCAGCGTTGAAGATGGGGGTCGGGCCAGCAACGAGCAGTACTTC.

The chain recombines TRBV28 with TRBJ1-2, with unresolved D. The V gene's germline CDR1 is MDHEN and CDR2 SYDVKM. The V end was cut by 7 bases, the J end by 0 bases, with 12 bases between. The CDR3 is 14 residues long. The DNA of the CDR3 is TGTGCCAGCAACCTCGGGCCGCCTAACTATGGCTACACCTTC. It specifies CASNLGPPNYGYTF.

V gene TRBV11-2 combines with J gene TRBJ2-7, with D possibly being TRBD1 (5 bases). The CDR3 runs to 14 residues. The germline V gene has CDR1 SGHAT and CDR2 FQNNGV. The V end was cut by 2 bases, the J end by 0 bases, with 8 bases between. The chain's CDR3 is CASSLQQDSYEQYF. The CDR3 DNA is TGTGCCAGCAGCTTACAACAGGACTCCTACGAGCAGTACTTC.

This chain joins TRBV6-4 and TRBJ1-1; D gene unclear. V was cut by 6 bases and J by 0 bases, with 11 bases left in between. The germline CDR1 and CDR2 sequences are MRHNA and SNTAGT. CDR3 length: 14 amino acids. CDR3 protein: CASSAPRVNTEAFF. The DNA for the CDR3 is TGTGCCAGCAGCGCCCCGAGGGTGAACACTGAAGCTTTCTTT.

In regard to this clone: This sample also contains other DNA sequences that code for the same CDR3. The chain joins TRBV29-1 to TRBJ2-7; D remains unclear. V shed 7 bases and J shed 0 bases, with 13 bases lying between them. This CDR3 region has 13 residues. CDR1 SQVTM and CDR2 ANQGSEA come from the germline V gene. The CDR3 region is CSARLGGSYEQYF. CDR3 in DNA: TGCAGCGCTCGATTGGGCGGCTCCTACGAGCAGTACTTC.

This chain links TRBV4-1 with TRBJ2-7, with 8 bases aligning to TRBD1. The CDR3 extends over 16 amino acids. V dropped 1 base and J dropped 4; count of bases not matched to a gene: 9. Germline lookup yields CDR1 MGHRA and CDR2 YSYEKL. CDR3 in amino acids: CASSQGAGQGVYEQYF. The CDR3 nucleotides are TGCGCCAGCAGCCAAGGTGCAGGACAGGGAGTGTACGAGCAGTACTTC.

This clone has only one observation. The chain carries TRBV25-1 and TRBJ1-6, with TRBD1 identical over 7 bases. The CDR3 spans 16 residues. After removal of 5 bases from V and 7 bases from J, the junction contained 11 bases not matched to a gene. Germline CDR1 is MGHDK and CDR2 is SYGVNS. CDR3 sequence (DNA): TGTGCCAGCAGTAACCGCCGGGACAGTCAAAATTCACCCCTCCACTTT. Translating it yields CASSNRRDSQNSPLHF.

This clone showed up just once. The chain recombines TRBV19 with TRBJ1-1, with D possibly TRBD1 on 6 matching bases. The CDR3 runs to 13 residues. In germline, CDR1 is LNHDA, CDR2 SQIVND (reference sequence). The V end was cut by 1 base, the J end by 4 bases, with 7 bases between. DNA for the CDR3: TGTGCCAGTAGTATAGTACAGGGCACTGAAGCTTTCTTT. Its translation: CASSIVQGTEAFF.

The CDR3 loop reads CSASRQVGYTF. The CDR3 DNA follows: TGCAGTGCTAGTCGCCAGGTCGGCTACACCTTC. J is TRBJ1-2 and V is TRBV20-1; D ambiguous. Between the trimmed V and J ends, which lost 3 bases and 8 bases, there was a span of 10 bases. The CDR3 is 11 residues long. Per germline, CDR1 DFQATT and CDR2 SNEGSKA (reference sequence).

The V and J genes are TRBV4-1 and TRBJ2-1; TRBD2 matches 10 bases. Looked up from germline, CDR1 is MGHRA and CDR2 is YSYEKL. Trimming cost V 4 bases and J 7 bases; bases outside gene matches: 10. The CDR3 covers 16 residues. The CDR3: CASSPHSAGGPNEQFF. CDR3 DNA: TGCGCCAGCAGCCCTCATTCAGCGGGAGGGCCAAATGAGCAGTTCTTC.

Comment on this clone: A much larger clone differs from this one at a single base, so this may be a read error. This chain links TRBV13 with TRBJ2-7; TRBD2 might be the D (5 bases). The germline V gene encodes CDR1 PRHDT and CDR2 FYEKMQ (reference sequence). The CDR3 covers 12 residues. Trimming shortened V by 6 bases and J by 0 bases, and 6 bases separated the two germline ends. CDR3 region: CASRGSSYEQYF. The CDR3 region has the DNA TGTGCCAGCAGGGGGAGCTCCTACGAGCAGTACTTC.

Turning to this clone: Germline is not matched at one junction end, which may reflect a read error. The chain links TRBV11-2 to TRBJ2-2; tentatively, D is TRBD2 (6 bases). In germline, CDR1 is SGHAT, CDR2 FQNNGV. The CDR3 contains 16 residues. CDR3 sequence (DNA): TGTGCCAGCGATGGGGGGTTCGACTATTCACACCGGGGAGCTGTTTTT. As protein: CASDGGFDYSHRGAVF.

This clone was detected once. The J gene is TRBJ1-2, the V gene TRBV5-8, with unresolved D. CDR3 length: 14 amino acids. Trimming left V 2 bases short and J 4 bases short, with 12 bases between. CDR1 is SGHTS and CDR2 is YDEGEE in the germline V gene. The CDR3 region is CASSFWGNSYGYTF. The CDR3 region has the DNA TGTGCCAGCAGCTTCTGGGGAAATTCCTATGGCTACACCTTC.

This clone appeared once. The chain employs TRBV29-1 and TRBJ2-2; D not certain. Trimming stripped 1 base from V and 1 base from J, with 4 bases between. Germline V gene lookup returns CDR1 SQVTM and CDR2 ANQGSEA. The CDR3 length is 13 residues. CDR3 DNA: TGCAGCGTTGAAGGAAGGAACACCGGGGAGCTGTTTTTT. This codes for CSVEGRNTGELFF.

This clone has at least ten counts. The chain is built from TRBV9 and TRBJ2-3; 10 bases match TRBD2. The CDR3 consists of 14 residues. J lost 5 bases, V lost 5 bases, and 5 bases had no gene match. The germline V gene encodes CDR1 SGDLS and CDR2 YYNGEE. The CDR3 DNA reads TGTGCCAGCAGTACTAGCGGGAAGTTAGATACGCAGTATTTT. It encodes CASSTSGKLDTQYF. Complete variable domain (other parts from reference TRBV9 and TRBJ2-3): DSGVTQTPKHLITATGQRVTLRCSPRSGDLSVYWYQQSLDQGLQFLIQYYNGEERAKGNILERFSAQQFPDLHSELNLSSLELGDSALYFCASSTSGKLDTQYFGPGTRLTVL.

This clone occurred a few times. The gene calls are TRBV25-1 and TRBJ2-7, with D uncertain. Trimming shortened V by 4 bases and J by 5 bases, and 9 bases separated the two germline ends. Germline V gene data show CDR1 as MGHDK and CDR2 as SYGVNS. The CDR3 runs 12 residues. CDR3 region: CASSGPSDEQYF. The DNA for the CDR3 is TGTGCCAGCAGTGGCCCCTCGGACGAGCAGTACTTC.

The rearrangement joins TRBV6-1 to TRBJ1-2; D uncertain. The CDR3 is 13 amino acids. V gave up 5 bases and J gave up 2 bases, with 9 bases separating them. Germline V lookup: CDR1 MNHNS, CDR2 SASEGT. The CDR3 DNA reads as TGTGCCAGCAGTTATGTTGGGAACTATGGCTACACCTTC. Its translation is CASSYVGNYGYTF.

V and J are TRBV7-9 and TRBJ1-5, with D perhaps matching TRBD1 (6 bases). The CDR3 contains 14 residues. CDR1 is SEHNR and CDR2 is FQNEAQ in the germline V gene (reference sequence). Trimming took off 4 bases at V and 5 bases at J, with 12 bases between the two ends. The CDR3 nucleotides read TGTGCCAGCAGCTCTGGACAGTGGGATCAGCCCCAGCATTTT. Translated: CASSSGQWDQPQHF.

The V call is TRBV6-6, the J call TRBJ1-5, with a possible D match to TRBD1 (6 bases). The V and J ends lost 7 bases and 2 bases respectively, with 9 bases between them. The CDR3 covers 13 residues. Per germline, CDR1 MNHNY and CDR2 SVGAGI (reference sequence). CDR3 DNA: TGTGCCAGCATGGACAGCGGCAATCAGCCCCAGCATTTT. Amino acid sequence: CASMDSGNQPQHF.

This sequence joins TRBV11-2 and TRBJ2-5; D is uncertain. The CDR3 is made up of 12 amino acids. CDR1 is SGHAT, CDR2 FQNNGV, per germline. The ends were cut back, 1 base at V and 4 bases at J, with 4 bases in the middle. The chain's CDR3 is CASSLVRETQYF. In DNA, the CDR3 is TGTGCCAGCAGCTTAGTACGAGAGACCCAGTACTTC. Variable domain in full (rest from reference TRBV11-2 and TRBJ2-5): EAGVAQSPRYKIIEKRQSVAFWCNPISGHATLYWYQQILGQGPKLLIQFQNNGVVDDSQLPKDRFSAERLKGVDSTLKIQPAKLEDSAVYLCASSLVRETQYFGPGTRLLVL.

V usage is TRBV5-8 and J usage is TRBJ2-7; 11 bases map to TRBD2. The CDR3 runs to 16 residues. Germline trimming cut 1 base from V and 3 bases from J; bases unmatched to any gene: 6. The germline gives CDR1 SGHTS, CDR2 YDEGEE. The CDR3 region has the DNA TGTGCCAGCAGCTTGTCTAGCGGGAGGCCTAACTACGAGCAGTACTTC. Residues: CASSLSSGRPNYEQYF.

V gene TRBV7-9 combines with J gene TRBJ2-7; perhaps TRBD1 as D (6 bases). This CDR3 is 14 amino acids long. V was clipped by 2 bases and J by 5 bases, with 13 bases between them. Germline assignment: CDR1 SEHNR and CDR2 FQNEAQ (reference sequence). The CDR3 DNA sequence: TGTGCCAGCAGCTTAATCGAGGGGGAAAACGAGCAGTACTTC. Translation gives CASSLIEGENEQYF.